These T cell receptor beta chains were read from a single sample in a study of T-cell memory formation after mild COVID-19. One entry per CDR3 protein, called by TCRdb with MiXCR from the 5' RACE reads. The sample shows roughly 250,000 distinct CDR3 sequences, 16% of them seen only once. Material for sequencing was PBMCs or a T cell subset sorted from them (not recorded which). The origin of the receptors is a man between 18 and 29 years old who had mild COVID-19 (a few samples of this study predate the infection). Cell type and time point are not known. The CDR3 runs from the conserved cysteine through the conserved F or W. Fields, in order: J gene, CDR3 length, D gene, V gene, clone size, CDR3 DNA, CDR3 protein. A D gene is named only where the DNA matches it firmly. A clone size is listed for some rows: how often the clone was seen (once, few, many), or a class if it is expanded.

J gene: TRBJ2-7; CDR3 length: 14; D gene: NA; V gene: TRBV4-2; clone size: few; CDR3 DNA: TGTGCCAGCAGCCAAGACCGGACGACCTACGAGCAGTACTTC; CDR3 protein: CASSQDRTTYEQYF
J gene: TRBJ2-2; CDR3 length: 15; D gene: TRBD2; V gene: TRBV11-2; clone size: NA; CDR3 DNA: TGTGCCAGCAGCCCCTCACGACTAGCTGCCGGGGAGCTGTTTTTT; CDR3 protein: CASSPSRLAAGELFF
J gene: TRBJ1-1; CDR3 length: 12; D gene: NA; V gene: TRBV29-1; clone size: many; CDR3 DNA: TGCAGCGCGGGCGGGGGCAACACTGAAGCTTTCTTT; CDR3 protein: CSAGGGNTEAFF
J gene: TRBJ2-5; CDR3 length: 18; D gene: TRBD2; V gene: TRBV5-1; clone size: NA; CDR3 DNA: TGCGCCAGCAGCTTGGTGCCTAGCGGGGGTTCCCGTGCAGAGACCCAGTACTTC; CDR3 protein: CASSLVPSGGSRAETQYF
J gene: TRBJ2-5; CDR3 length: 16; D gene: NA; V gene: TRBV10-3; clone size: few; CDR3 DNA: TGTGCCATCAGTGAAGGGGAAGGGGCGCCCCAAGAGACCCAGTACTTC; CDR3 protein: CAISEGEGAPQETQYF
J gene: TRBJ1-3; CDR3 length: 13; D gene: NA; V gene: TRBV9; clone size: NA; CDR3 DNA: TGTGCCAGCACCGCCCGTCTAGGAAACACCATATATTTT; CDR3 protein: CASTARLGNTIYF
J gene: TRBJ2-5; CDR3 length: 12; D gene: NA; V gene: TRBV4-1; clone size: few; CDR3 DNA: TGCGCCAGCAGCCAAGTCATAGAGACCCAGTACTTC; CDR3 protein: CASSQVIETQYF
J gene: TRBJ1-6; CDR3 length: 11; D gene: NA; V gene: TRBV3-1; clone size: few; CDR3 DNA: TGTGCCATCGACAAGCATTCACCCCTCCACTTT; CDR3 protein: CAIDKHSPLHF
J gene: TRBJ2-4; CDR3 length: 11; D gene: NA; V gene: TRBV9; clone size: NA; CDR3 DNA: TGTGCCAGCAGCCCCGTGGGCATTCAGTACTTC; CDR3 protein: CASSPVGIQYF
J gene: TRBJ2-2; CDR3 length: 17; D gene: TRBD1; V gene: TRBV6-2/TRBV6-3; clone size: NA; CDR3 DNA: TGTGCCAGCAGTATACACGCCGGGACAGGGCCCACCGGGGAGCTGTTTTTT; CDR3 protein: CASSIHAGTGPTGELFF
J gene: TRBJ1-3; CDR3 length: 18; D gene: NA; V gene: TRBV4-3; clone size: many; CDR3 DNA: TGCGCCAGCAGCCAAGGAGCTGGACAGCTAACCTCTGGAAACACCATATATTTT; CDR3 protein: CASSQGAGQLTSGNTIYF
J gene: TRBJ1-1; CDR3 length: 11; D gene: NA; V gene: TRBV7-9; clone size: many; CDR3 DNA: TGTGCCAGCAGCAAAGACAGTGAAGCTTTCTTT; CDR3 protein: CASSKDSEAFF
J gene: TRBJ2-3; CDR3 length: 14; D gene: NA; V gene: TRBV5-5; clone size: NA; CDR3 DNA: TGTGCCAGCAGCTTCTGGACGGACACAGATACGCAGTATTTT; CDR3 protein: CASSFWTDTDTQYF
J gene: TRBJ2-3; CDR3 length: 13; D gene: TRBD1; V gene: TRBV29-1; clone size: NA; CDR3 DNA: TGCAGCGGTTCGACAGGGGGGACAGATACGCAGTATTTT; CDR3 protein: CSGSTGGTDTQYF
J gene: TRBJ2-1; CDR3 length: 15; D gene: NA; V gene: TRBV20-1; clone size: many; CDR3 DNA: TGCAGTGCTTACCCCCCGGGGCTTGCCTACAATGAGCAGTTCTTC; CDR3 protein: CSAYPPGLAYNEQFF
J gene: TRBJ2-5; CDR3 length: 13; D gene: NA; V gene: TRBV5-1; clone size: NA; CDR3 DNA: TGCGCCAGCCAGGAGGGGGGGATGAAGACCCAGTACTTC; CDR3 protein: CASQEGGMKTQYF
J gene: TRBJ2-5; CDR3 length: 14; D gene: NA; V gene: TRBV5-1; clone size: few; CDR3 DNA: TGCGCCAGCAGCCCGCGGACAGTCCAAGAGACCCAGTACTTC; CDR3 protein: CASSPRTVQETQYF
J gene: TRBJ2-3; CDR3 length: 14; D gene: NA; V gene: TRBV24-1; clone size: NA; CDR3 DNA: TGTGCCACCAGTGACCCGGTTAGCACAGATACGCAGTATTTT; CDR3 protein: CATSDPVSTDTQYF
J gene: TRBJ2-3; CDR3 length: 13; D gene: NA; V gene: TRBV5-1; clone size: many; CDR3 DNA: TGCGCCAGCAGCGTCGGGGGCACAGATACGCAGTATTTT; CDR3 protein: CASSVGGTDTQYF
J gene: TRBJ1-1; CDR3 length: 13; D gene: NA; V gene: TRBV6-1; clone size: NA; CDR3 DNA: TGTGCCAGCAAGAGGCAGGACGGCGCTGAAGCTTTCTTT; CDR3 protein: CASKRQDGAEAFF
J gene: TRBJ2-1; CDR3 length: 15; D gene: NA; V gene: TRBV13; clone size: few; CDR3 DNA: TGTGCCAGCAGCCCCGCTGGACAGGGAGGGGGTGAGCAGTTCTTC; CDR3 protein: CASSPAGQGGGEQFF
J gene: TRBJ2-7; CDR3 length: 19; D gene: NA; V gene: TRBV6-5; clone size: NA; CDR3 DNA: TGTGCCAGCAGTCCACGGGGCACCAAGAGTCTCCCGGGGAAATACGAGCAGTACTTC; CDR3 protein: CASSPRGTKSLPGKYEQYF
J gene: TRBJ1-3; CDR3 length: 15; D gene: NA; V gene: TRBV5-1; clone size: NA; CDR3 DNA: TGCGCCAGCAGTCAAGACAGAGGGGCTGGAAACACCATATATTTT; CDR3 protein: CASSQDRGAGNTIYF
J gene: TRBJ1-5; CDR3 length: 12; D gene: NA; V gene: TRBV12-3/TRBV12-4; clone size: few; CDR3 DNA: TGTGCCAGCAGTAGGGGTTCGCAGCCCCAGCATTTT; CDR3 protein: CASSRGSQPQHF
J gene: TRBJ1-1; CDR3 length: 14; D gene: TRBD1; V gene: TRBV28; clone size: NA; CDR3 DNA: TGTGCCAGCAGTTTAATCCCAGGGGGCACTGAAGCTTTCTTT; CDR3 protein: CASSLIPGGTEAFF
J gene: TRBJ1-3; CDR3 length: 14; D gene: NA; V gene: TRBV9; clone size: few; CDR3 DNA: TGTGCCAGCAGCACCGCGATACAGGGAAACACCATATATTTT; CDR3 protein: CASSTAIQGNTIYF
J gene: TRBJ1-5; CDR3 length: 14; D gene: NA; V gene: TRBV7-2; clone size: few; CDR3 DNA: TGTGCCAGCAGCCAGTCTAGGGGTAATCAGCCCCAGCATTTT; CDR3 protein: CASSQSRGNQPQHF
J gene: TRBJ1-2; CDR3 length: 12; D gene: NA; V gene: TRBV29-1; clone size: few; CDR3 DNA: TGCAGCGGTCGCAGGGAGGACTATGGCTACACCTTC; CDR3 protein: CSGRREDYGYTF
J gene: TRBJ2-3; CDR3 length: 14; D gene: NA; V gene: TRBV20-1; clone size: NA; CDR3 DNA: TGCAGTGCTAGGCTGCCCTCGGGCACAGATACGCAGTATTTT; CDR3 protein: CSARLPSGTDTQYF
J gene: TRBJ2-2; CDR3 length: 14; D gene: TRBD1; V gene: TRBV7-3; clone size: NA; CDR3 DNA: TGTGCCAGCAGCTTTACAGGGGGCACCGGGGAGCTGTTTTTT; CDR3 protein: CASSFTGGTGELFF
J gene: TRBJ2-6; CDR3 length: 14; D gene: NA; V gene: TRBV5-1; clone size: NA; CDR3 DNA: TGCGCCAGCAGCTTGGATTCTGGGGCCAACGTCCTGACTTTC; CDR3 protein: CASSLDSGANVLTF
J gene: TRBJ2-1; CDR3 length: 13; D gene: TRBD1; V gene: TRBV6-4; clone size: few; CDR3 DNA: TGTGCCAGCAGTGGGACAGGTAACAATGAGCAGTTCTTC; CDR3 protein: CASSGTGNNEQFF
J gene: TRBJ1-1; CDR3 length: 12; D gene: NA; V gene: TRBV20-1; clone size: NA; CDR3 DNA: TGCAGGGGTCTGGAGGGAAACACTGAAGCTTTCTTT; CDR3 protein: CRGLEGNTEAFF
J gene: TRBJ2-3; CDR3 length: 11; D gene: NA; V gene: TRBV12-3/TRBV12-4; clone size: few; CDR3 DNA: TGTGCCAGCAGTCAGATAAGGACGCAGTATTTT; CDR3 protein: CASSQIRTQYF
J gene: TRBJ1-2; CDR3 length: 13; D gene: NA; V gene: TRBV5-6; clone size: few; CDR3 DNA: TGTGCCAGCAGCTTGCCCGGGAAGTCAGGCTACACCTTC; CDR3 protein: CASSLPGKSGYTF
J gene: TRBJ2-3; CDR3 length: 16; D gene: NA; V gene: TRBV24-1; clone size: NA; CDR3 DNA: TGTGCCACCAGTGATTTGGCCCCGGCGCTCGCTGATACGCAGTATTTT; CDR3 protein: CATSDLAPALADTQYF
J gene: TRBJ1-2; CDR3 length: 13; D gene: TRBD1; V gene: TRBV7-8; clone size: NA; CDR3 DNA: TGTGCCAGCAGCAAGAGGGACAGCACTGGCTACACCTTC; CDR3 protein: CASSKRDSTGYTF
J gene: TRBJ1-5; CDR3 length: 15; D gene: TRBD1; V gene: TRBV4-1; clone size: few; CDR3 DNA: TGCGCCAGCAGCCAGCCGGACAGGGGCAATCAGCCCCAGCATTTT; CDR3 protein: CASSQPDRGNQPQHF
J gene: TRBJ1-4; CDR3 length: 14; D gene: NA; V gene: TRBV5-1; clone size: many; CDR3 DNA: TGCGCCAGCAAACCGGACCCAACTAATGAAAAACTGTTTTTT; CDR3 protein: CASKPDPTNEKLFF
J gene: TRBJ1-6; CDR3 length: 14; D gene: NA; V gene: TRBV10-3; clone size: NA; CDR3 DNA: TGTGCCATCAGTGACGCAGGGACCTCATCACCCCTCCACTTT; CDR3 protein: CAISDAGTSSPLHF
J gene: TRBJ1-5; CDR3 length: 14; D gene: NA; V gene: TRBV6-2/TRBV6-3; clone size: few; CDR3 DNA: TGTGCCAGCAGTTATCGTGGGGGAAGCCAGCCCCAGCATTTT; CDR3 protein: CASSYRGGSQPQHF
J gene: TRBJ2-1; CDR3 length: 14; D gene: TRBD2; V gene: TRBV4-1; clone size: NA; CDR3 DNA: TGCGCCAGCAGGGGACTAGCGGGGAGGAATGAGCAGTTCTTC; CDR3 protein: CASRGLAGRNEQFF
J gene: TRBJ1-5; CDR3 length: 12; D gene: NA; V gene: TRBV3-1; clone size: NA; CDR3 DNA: TGTGCCAGCAGCCAAGAGCAGGGGCCCCAGCATTTT; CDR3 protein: CASSQEQGPQHF
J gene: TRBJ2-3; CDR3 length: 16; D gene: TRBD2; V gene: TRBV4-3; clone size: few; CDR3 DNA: TGCGCCAGCAGCCAAGCGCCTAGCGGGGACACAGATACGCAGTATTTT; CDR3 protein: CASSQAPSGDTDTQYF
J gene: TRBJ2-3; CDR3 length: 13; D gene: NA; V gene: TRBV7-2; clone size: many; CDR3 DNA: TGTGCCAGCAGCTTATCTTTCGCAGATACGCAGTATTTT; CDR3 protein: CASSLSFADTQYF
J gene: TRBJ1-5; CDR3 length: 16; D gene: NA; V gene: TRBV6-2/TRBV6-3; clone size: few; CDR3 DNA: TGTGCCAGCAGCCCCGTGAGCTTCCGTAGCAATCAGCCCCAGCATTTT; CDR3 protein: CASSPVSFRSNQPQHF
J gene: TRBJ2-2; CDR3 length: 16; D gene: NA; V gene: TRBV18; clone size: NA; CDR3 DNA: TGTGCCAGCTCACCACGCCTCCTGACGGGGACCGGGGAGCTGTTTTTT; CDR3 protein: CASSPRLLTGTGELFF
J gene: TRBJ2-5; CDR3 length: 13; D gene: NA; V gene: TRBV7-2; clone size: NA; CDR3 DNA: TGTGCCAGCAGTCGGGACATCCCCGTGACCCAGTACTTC; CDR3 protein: CASSRDIPVTQYF
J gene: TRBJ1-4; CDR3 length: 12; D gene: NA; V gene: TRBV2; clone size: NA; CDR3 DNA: TGTGCCAGCAGTGAGAGGGATGAAAAACTGTTTTTT; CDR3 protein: CASSERDEKLFF
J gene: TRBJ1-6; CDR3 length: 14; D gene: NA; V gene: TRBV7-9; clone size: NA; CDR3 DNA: TGTGCCAGCAGCCCCCGGGGGGCTGATTCACCCCTCCACTTT; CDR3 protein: CASSPRGADSPLHF
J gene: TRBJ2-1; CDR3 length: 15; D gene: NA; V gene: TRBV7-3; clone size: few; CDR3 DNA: TGTGCCAGCAGCCGTACAAGGGACTCCTACAATGAGCAGTTCTTC; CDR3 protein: CASSRTRDSYNEQFF
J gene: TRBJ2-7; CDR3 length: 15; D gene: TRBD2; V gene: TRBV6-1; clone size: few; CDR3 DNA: TGTGCCAGCAGTGAACCCGGACTAGCGGCCTACGAGCAGTACTTC; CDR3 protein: CASSEPGLAAYEQYF